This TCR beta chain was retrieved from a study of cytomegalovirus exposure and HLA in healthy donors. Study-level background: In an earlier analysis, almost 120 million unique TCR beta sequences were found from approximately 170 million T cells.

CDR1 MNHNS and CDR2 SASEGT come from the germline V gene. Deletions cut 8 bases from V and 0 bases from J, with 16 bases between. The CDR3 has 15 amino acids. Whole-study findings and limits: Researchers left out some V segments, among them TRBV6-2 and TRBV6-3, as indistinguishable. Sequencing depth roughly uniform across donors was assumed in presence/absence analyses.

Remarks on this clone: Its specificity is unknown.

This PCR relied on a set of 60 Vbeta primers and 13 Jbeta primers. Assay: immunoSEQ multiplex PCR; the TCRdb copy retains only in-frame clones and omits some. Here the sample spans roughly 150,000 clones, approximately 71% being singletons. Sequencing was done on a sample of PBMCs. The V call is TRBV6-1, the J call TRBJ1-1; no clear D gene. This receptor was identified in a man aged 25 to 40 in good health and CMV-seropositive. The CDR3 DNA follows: TGTGCCAGCTATCGTTGGGAGGGCATGAACACTGAAGCTTTCTTT. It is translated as CASYRWEGMNTEAFF.